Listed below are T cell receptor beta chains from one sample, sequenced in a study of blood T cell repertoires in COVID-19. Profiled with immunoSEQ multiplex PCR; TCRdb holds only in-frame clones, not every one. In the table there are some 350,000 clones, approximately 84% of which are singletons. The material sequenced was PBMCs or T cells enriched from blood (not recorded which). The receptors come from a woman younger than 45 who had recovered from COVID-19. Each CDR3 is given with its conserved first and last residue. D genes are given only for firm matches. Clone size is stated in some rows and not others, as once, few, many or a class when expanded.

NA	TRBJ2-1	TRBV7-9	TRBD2	TGTGCCAGCAGCTCGTTGACTAGCGGGGGTGTTTACAATGAGCAGTTCTTC	CASSSLTSGGVYNEQFF
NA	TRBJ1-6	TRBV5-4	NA	TGTGCCAGCCAGGGGACGGCGCAGAATTCACCCCTCCACTTT	CASQGTAQNSPLHF
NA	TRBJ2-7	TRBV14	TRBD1	TGTGCCAGCAGCCAGCTACAGGGGACCCGCTCCTACGAGCAGTACTTC	CASSQLQGTRSYEQYF
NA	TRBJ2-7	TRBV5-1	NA	TGCGCCAGCAGCCAGGGGGCGGGGAGGGTGTACGAGCAGTACTTC	CASSQGAGRVYEQYF
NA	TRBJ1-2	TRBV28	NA	TGTGCCAGCAGTTTGGGCGGACAGAACTATGGCTACACCTTC	CASSLGGQNYGYTF
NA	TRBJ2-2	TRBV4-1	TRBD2	TGCGCCAGCAGCCAAGTTTTCCCGGGAGGCACCGGGGAGCTGTTTTTT	CASSQVFPGGTGELFF
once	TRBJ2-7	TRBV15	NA	TGTGCCACCAGCCGAGACAGTGTCTACGAGCAGTACTTC	CATSRDSVYEQYF
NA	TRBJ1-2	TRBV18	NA	TGTGCCAGCTCCCCCCGGGGGGGGGTGGACTATGGCTACACCTTC	CASSPRGGVDYGYTF
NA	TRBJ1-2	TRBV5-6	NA	TGTGCCAGCAGAAGCCAGGAAAACTATGGCTACACCTTC	CASRSQENYGYTF
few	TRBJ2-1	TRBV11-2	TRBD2	TGTGCCAGCAGCTTAGAAAGGGCTAGCGGGAGGGCCGGTGAGCAGTTCTTC	CASSLERASGRAGEQFF
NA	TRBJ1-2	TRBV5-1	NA	TGCGCCAGCAGCTTGGAACGGTCGGGCTACACCTTC	CASSLERSGYTF
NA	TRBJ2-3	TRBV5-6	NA	TGTGCCAGCAGCCTATACCGAGAGAAAGATACGCAGTATTTT	CASSLYREKDTQYF
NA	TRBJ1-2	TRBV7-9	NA	TGTGCCAGCAGCTTAAACGCGGGAATTCCTCGCTTAGCTGGCTACACCTTC	CASSLNAGIPRLAGYTF
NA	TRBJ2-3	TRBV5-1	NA	TGCGCCAGCAGCTTCGGGGGGCCCGGCACAGATACGCAGTATTTT	CASSFGGPGTDTQYF
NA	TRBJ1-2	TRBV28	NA	TGTGCCAGCAGTTTATCGAACAGGGTGGGTGGCTACACCTTC	CASSLSNRVGGYTF
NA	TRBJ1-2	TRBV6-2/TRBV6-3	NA	TGTGCCAGCAGTTCACAGGGATATGGCTACACCTTC	CASSSQGYGYTF
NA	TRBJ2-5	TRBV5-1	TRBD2	TGCGCCAGCAGTCAGGGACTACAAGAGACCCAGTACTTC	CASSQGLQETQYF
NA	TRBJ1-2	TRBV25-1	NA	TGTGCCAGCAACCCAGAGGGCGACTATGGCTACACCTTC	CASNPEGDYGYTF
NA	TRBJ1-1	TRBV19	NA	TGTGCCAGTAGTCCCCCGGAGGGAAGGGCTTTCTTT	CASSPPEGRAFF
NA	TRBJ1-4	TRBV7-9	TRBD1	TGTGCCAGCAGCCAAGGGACAGGGTGGTTGGGCACTAATGAAAAACTGTTTTTT	CASSQGTGWLGTNEKLFF
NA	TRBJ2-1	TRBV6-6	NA	TGTGCCAGCAGTTACGACTCCAGAGAGCAGTTCTTC	CASSYDSREQFF
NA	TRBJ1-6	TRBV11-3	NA	TGTGCCAGCAGCTCATCCATGACGGGGTCAGATTCACCCCTCCACTTT	CASSSSMTGSDSPLHF
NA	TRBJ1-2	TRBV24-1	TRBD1	TGTGCCACCAGTGACTCTGACAGGGAGGACGGCTACACCTTC	CATSDSDREDGYTF
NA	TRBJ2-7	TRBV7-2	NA	TGTGCCAGCAGCTATAATACAGGGTTACTCGAGCAGTACTTC	CASSYNTGLLEQYF
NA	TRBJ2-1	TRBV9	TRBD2	TGTGCCAGCAGACAAGGGACTAGCGGCAATGAGCAGTTCTTC	CASRQGTSGNEQFF
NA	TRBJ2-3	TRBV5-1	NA	TGCGCCAGCAGCTTGGGGCGGAGGACTAGCACAGATACGCAGTATTTT	CASSLGRRTSTDTQYF
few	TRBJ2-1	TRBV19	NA	TGTGCCAGTAGTCCCTCGAGTTTCTACAATGAGCAGTTCTTC	CASSPSSFYNEQFF
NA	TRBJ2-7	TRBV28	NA	TGTGCCAGCAGTTTGCGGGGGGGACAGGTTCCCTACGAGCAGTACTTC	CASSLRGGQVPYEQYF
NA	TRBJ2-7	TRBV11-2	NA	TGTGCCAGCAGCACTGCCGGACAGTTGGTCTACGAGCAGTACTTC	CASSTAGQLVYEQYF
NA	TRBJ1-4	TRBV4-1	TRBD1	TGCGCCAGCAGCCAACCGGGGACAGAGGCTGGTGAAAAACTGTTTTTT	CASSQPGTEAGEKLFF
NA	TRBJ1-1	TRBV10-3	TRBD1	TGTGCCATCAGTGAGGGGGGATCTGGGACAGTGAACGCTTTCTTT	CAISEGGSGTVNAFF
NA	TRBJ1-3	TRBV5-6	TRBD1	TGTGCCAGCAGCGCCGGACAGGGCGATTACTCTGGAAACACCATATATTTT	CASSAGQGDYSGNTIYF
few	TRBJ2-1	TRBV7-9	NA	TGTGCCAGCAGCTCAAGGACATTTGAAAATGAGCAGTTCTTC	CASSSRTFENEQFF
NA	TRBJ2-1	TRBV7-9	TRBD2	TGTGCCAGCGGCAAACTAGCGGCCGTCAACGATGAGCAGTTCTTC	CASGKLAAVNDEQFF
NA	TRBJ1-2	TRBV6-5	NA	TGTGCCAGCATACATTTGGACAACCTCTATGGCTACACCTTC	CASIHLDNLYGYTF
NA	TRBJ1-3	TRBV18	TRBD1	TGTGCCAGCTCACCATTACAGGGGGCCTCTGGAAACACCATATATTTT	CASSPLQGASGNTIYF
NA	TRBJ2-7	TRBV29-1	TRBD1	TGCAGCGTTGGCGGGACAGGGTATTACGAGCAGTACTTC	CSVGGTGYYEQYF
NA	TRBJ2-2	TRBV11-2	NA	TGTGCCAGCAGCTTGGCGGGGTTGAACACCGGGGAGCTGTTTTTT	CASSLAGLNTGELFF
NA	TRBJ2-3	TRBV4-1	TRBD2	TGCGCCAGCAGCCAAGTCCTAGCGGGAGGACCGGGCACAGATACGCAGTATTTT	CASSQVLAGGPGTDTQYF
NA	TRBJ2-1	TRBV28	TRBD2	TGTGCCAGCAGTAGCCTCGGCGGGAGGGCCAGGAGCAATGAGCAGTTCTTC	CASSSLGGRARSNEQFF
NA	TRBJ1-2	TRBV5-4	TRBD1	TGTGCCAGCAGCACAACCGGGACAGGGGACGGCTACACCTTC	CASSTTGTGDGYTF
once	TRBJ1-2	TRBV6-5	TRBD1	TGTGCCAGCAGTTCACACGGGACAGGGGGGGATGGCTACACCTTC	CASSSHGTGGDGYTF
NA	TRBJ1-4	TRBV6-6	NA	TGTGCCAGCAGCCGCGGTGCAACTAATGAAAAACTGTTTTTT	CASSRGATNEKLFF
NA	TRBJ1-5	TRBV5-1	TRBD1	TGCGCCAGCAGCGTATCCGGGACAGGGAATCAGCCCCAGCATTTT	CASSVSGTGNQPQHF
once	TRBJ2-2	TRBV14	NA	TGTGCCAGCAGCCAAGATCTCAGCAGGAACGGGGAGCTGTTTTTT	CASSQDLSRNGELFF
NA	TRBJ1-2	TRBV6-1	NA	TGTGCCAGCAGTGAAATGGGGAGGTATGGCTACACCTTC	CASSEMGRYGYTF
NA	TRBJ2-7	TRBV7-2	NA	TGTGCCAGCAGCTTAAGTCTACAGGGCTACGAGCAGTACTTC	CASSLSLQGYEQYF
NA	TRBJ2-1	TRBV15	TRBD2	TGTGCCACCAGCATGCCTAGCGGGAGCCCGAATGAGCAGTTCTTC	CATSMPSGSPNEQFF
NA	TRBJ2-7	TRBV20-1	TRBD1	TGCAGTGCTAGTAGGGACAGGCCCTCGGGGGAGCAGTACTTC	CSASRDRPSGEQYF
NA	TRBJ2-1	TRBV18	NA	TGTGCCAGCTCACCACCGGCATCCTACAATGAGCAGTTCTTC	CASSPPASYNEQFF
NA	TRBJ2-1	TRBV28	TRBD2	TGTGCCAGCAGTTTATACCCCCCCTGGAGGGGAGGGCCCACCAATGAGCAGTTCTTC	CASSLYPPWRGGPTNEQFF
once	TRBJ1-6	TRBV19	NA	TGTGCCAGTAGTTTAGGTGCGGGGTATTCACCCCTCCACTTT	CASSLGAGYSPLHF